The rows below give T cell receptor beta chains drawn from one sample of a study of response to subunit inactivated influenza vaccine. TCRdb re-analysed the RT-PCR reads in MiXCR, keeping a single row per CDR3 protein. Here the sample spans around 650,000 distinct CDR3 sequences, about 15% being singletons. The sample consisted of PBMCs from blood, taken 12 days after vaccination. The receptors here all came from a man aged 50 to 60 who received an inactivated influenza vaccine. The CDR3 runs from the conserved cysteine through the conserved F or W. D genes are given only for firm matches.

CAISAIGNNNEQFF	TRBJ2-1	TRBV10-3	-
CASSLGTRGEKLFF	TRBJ1-4	TRBV12-3/TRBV12-4	-
CASSQRLKGYLNYGYTF	TRBJ1-2	TRBV4-2	-
CSVEGYGSSFF	TRBJ1-1	TRBV29-1	-
CASSTSLARTDTQYF	TRBJ2-3	TRBV2	TRBD2
CASSPGTGGLYEQYF	TRBJ2-7	TRBV18	TRBD1
CSVALRTHYQETQYF	TRBJ2-5	TRBV29-1	-
CSAEAPDTYYEQYF	TRBJ2-7	TRBV20-1	-
CSAHGGGGQPQHF	TRBJ1-5	TRBV20-1	-
CSAVRSGELFF	TRBJ2-2	TRBV29-1	-
CASSLDNNEQYF	TRBJ2-7	TRBV7-9	-
CASSRLVKWTSPQETQYF	TRBJ2-5	TRBV6-4	TRBD2
CASSPTTPASLYTQYF	TRBJ2-3	TRBV5-1	-
CASSTAGGDSPLHF	TRBJ1-6	TRBV19	-
CASSPSVSSGKYF	TRBJ2-5	TRBV7-9	-
CASSFPSTDAQYF	TRBJ2-3	TRBV27	-
CASSPHRTDTQYF	TRBJ2-3	TRBV5-6	-
CASSRGEYDSNEQFF	TRBJ2-1	TRBV4-2	-
CASSFRYASGANVLTF	TRBJ2-6	TRBV7-2	-
CASRPTGGGTGELFF	TRBJ2-2	TRBV7-2	TRBD1
CASTLDLRQFF	TRBJ2-1	TRBV12-3/TRBV12-4	-
CASSQLLGLAGAYEQFF	TRBJ2-1	TRBV3-1	TRBD2
CASSSQSGRAYNEQFF	TRBJ2-1	TRBV27	TRBD2
CASQGLAGGIGELFF	TRBJ2-2	TRBV6-1	TRBD2
CASTQTSFGGELFF	TRBJ2-2	TRBV12-3/TRBV12-4	TRBD2
CASSGVAGGSYEQYF	TRBJ2-7	TRBV2	TRBD2
CVSSLGRADGELFF	TRBJ2-2	TRBV18	-
CASTKTPRANTEAFF	TRBJ1-1	TRBV7-9	-
CASSPRLGLGWQGEQYF	TRBJ2-7	TRBV6-2/TRBV6-3	TRBD2
CASSPVINQPQHF	TRBJ1-5	TRBV27	-
CASSLDGRQGASQPQHF	TRBJ1-5	TRBV11-2	TRBD1
CATSREGAGGTNEKLFF	TRBJ1-4	TRBV15	-
CASSQDAGPRTEKLFF	TRBJ1-4	TRBV4-2	-
CASSLASSSTDTQYF	TRBJ2-3	TRBV7-8	-
CASSHPSLGQGDYGYTF	TRBJ1-2	TRBV10-2	TRBD1
CSVESFGELFF	TRBJ2-2	TRBV29-1	-
CASSPEGQGGDYGYTF	TRBJ1-2	TRBV5-1	TRBD1
CASSLGWETQYF	TRBJ2-5	TRBV7-9	-
CSARSQRDTDTQYF	TRBJ2-3	TRBV20-1	-